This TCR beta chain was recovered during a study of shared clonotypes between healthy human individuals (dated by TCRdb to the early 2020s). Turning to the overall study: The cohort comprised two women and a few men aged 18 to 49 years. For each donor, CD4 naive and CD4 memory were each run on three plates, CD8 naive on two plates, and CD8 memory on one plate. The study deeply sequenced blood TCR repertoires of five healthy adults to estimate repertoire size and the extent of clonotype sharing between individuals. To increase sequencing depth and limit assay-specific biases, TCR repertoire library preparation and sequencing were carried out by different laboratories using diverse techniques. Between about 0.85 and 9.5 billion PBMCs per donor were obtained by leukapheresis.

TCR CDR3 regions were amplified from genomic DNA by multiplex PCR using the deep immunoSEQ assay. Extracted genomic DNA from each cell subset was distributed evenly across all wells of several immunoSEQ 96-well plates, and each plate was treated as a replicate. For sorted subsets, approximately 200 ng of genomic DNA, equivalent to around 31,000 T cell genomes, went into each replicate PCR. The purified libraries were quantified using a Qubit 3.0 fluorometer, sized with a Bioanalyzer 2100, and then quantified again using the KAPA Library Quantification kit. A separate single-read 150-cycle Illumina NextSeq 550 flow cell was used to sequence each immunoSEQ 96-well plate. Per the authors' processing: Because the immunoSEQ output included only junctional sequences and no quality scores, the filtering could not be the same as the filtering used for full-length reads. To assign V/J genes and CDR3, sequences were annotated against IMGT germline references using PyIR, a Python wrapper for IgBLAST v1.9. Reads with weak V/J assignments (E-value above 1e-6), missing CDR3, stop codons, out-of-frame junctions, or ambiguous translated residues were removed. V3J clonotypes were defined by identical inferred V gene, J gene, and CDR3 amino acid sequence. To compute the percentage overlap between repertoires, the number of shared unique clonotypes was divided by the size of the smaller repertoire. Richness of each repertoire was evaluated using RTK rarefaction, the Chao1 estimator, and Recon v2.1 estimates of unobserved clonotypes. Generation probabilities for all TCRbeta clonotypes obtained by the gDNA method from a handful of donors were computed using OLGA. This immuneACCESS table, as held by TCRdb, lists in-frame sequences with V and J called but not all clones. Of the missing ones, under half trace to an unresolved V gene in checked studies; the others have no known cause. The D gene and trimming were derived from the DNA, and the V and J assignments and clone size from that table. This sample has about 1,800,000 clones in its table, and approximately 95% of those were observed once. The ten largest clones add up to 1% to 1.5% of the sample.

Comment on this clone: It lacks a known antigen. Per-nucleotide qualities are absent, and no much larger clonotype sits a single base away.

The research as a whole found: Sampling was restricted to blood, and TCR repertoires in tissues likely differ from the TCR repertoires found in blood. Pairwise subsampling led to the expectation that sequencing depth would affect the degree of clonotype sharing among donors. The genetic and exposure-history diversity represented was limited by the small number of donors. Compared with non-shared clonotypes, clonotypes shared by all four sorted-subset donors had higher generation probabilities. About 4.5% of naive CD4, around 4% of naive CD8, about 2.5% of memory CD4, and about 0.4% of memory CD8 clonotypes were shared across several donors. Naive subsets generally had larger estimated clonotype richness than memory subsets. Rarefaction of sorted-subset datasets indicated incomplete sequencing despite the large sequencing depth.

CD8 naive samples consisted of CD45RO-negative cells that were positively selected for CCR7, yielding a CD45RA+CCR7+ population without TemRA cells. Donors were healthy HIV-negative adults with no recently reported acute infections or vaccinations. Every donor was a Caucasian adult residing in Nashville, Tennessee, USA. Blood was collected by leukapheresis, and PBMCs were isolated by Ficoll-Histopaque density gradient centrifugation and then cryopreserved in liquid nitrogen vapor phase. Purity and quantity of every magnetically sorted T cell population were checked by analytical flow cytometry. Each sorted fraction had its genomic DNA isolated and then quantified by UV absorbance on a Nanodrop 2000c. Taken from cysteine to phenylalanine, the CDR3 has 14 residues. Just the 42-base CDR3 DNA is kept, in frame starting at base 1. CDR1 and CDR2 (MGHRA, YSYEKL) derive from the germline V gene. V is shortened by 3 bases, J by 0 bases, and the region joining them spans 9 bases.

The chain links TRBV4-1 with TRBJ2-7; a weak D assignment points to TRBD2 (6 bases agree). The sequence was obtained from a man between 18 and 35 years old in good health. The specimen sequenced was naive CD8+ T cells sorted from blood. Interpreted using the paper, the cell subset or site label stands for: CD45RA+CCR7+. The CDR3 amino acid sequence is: CASSHMTSSYEQYF. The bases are TGCGCCAGCAGCCATATGACTAGCTCCTACGAGCAGTACTTC.